This T cell receptor delta chain was profiled in a study of γδ T cells in repeated Plasmodium falciparum infection. The CDR3 totals 20 residues. Germline CDR1 GEAIGNYY, CDR2 EKD. TCRdb repeated clone calling on the multiplex PCR reads with CATT. The sample contains about 93,000 delta-chain clones, 0.98% of which appear only once. Flow sorting of PBMC yielded separate Vgamma9/Vdelta2+ and Vdelta2-negative gammadelta T cell populations for bulk repertoire analysis. General study findings and limits: In Vdelta2-negative, largely Vdelta1+, gammadelta repertoires, repeated controlled infections appeared to drive clonal selection waves. Malian children's Vdelta2-negative repertoires appeared more expanded and less diverse than Australians'. Vgamma9/Vdelta2+ repertoires stayed stably polyclonal over time and infection.

Points on this clone: Its cognate antigen is unknown. TCRdb records a much larger clone's protein for this DNA, with a difference at residue 15 that likely arises from a read error; the protein given is the translation of the DNA.

Sequencing was done on a sample of gamma-delta T cells from blood. The TCR originated in a pool of human donors (malaria-infected and uninfected, not separated). This chain joins TRDV2 and TRDJ2; 8 nucleotides line up with TRDD3. TCRdb leaves out the J gene; it was filled in here by matching the DNA to germline. The CDR3 loop is CACDTLGELRSDALIAQLFF. CDR3 nucleotide sequence: TGTGCCTGTGACACTCTGGGGGAACTCCGCTCGGACGCTTTGATAGCACAACTCTTCTTT.